The 11 T cell receptor beta chains in this list originate from one sample, sequenced in a study of blood T cells in healthy people across ages. The authors ran a second PCR of roughly 6 to 12 cycles using a sample-barcoded 5' primer and a J-beta primer mix. MiXCR, applied by TCRdb to the 5' RACE reads, yields one record per CDR3 protein. Found here are over 1.5 million distinct CDR3 sequences, about 50% of them singletons; the top ten hold 2.1%. Material for sequencing was blood. Receptor source: a woman aged 40 to 50 in good health.

This clonotype was observed at least ten times. This rearrangement joins TRBV28 to TRBJ1-2; no clear D gene. The CDR3 has 12 amino acids. Germline lookup yields CDR1 MDHEN and CDR2 SYDVKM. V lost 6 bases, J lost 4 bases, and 9 bases lay in between. CDR3 in DNA: TGTGCCAGCAGCTCAGGACCCTATGGCTACACCTTC. This encodes CASSSGPYGYTF.

A few counts support this clonotype. The chain employs TRBV7-9 and TRBJ2-4; maybe TRBD2 (5 bases). The DNA end is more similar to TRBJ2-7, so the J call may be wrong. Germline values: CDR1 SEHNR, CDR2 FQNEAQ (reference sequence). The CDR3 runs to 15 residues. Here the CDR3 reads CASSSSDGMMYEQYF. CDR3 DNA: TGTGCCAGCAGCTCCAGCGACGGGATGATGTACGAGCAGTACTTC.

V is TRBV18 and J is TRBJ2-7; possible D gene TRBD1, 6 bases. CDR1 KGHSH and CDR2 LQKENI come from the germline V gene. Trimming removed 3 bases at V and 10 bases at J, with 16 bases between. The CDR3 contains 13 residues. In nucleotides, the CDR3 is TGTGCCAGCTCACCGGACAGATTAGGCAACCAGTACTTC. Its protein is CASSPDRLGNQYF.

The chain employs TRBV5-1 and TRBJ2-5; D tentatively fits TRBD1 or TRBD2 (6 bases each). Trimming removed 1 base at V and 4 bases at J, with 14 bases between. CDR3 length equals 15 residues. Germline V gives CDR1 SGHRS, CDR2 YFSETQ. CDR3 residues: CASSLSGGQRETQYF. In DNA, the CDR3 is TGCGCCAGCAGCTTGTCCGGGGGCCAAAGAGAGACCCAGTACTTC.

This sequence joins TRBV20-1 and TRBJ1-2; 7 bases agree with TRBD1. V was pared by 5 bases and J by 5 bases, with 8 bases of the junction left unmatched. This CDR3 is built from 13 residues. The V gene's germline CDR1 is DFQATT and CDR2 SNEGSKA (reference sequence). The CDR3 sequence: CSAFTGQRYGYTF. The CDR3 DNA sequence: TGCAGTGCTTTCACGGGACAGCGGTATGGCTACACCTTC.

V and J are TRBV6-6 and TRBJ1-2; D perhaps matches TRBD1 (6 bases). The CDR3 has 11 amino acids. Per germline, CDR1 MNHNY and CDR2 SVGAGI (reference sequence). V was trimmed by 11 bases and J by 4 bases, leaving 11 bases between them. The CDR3 loop reads CAGGATYGYTF. CDR3 bases: TGTGCCGGGGGGGCAACCTATGGCTACACCTTC.

The V call is TRBV28, the J call TRBJ2-5, with 9 nucleotides matching TRBD2. V lost 3 bases to trimming and J lost 1 base; unmatched junction nucleotides: 3. Germline V CDR1 and CDR2: MDHEN, SYDVKM. This CDR3 region has 15 residues. Written as DNA, the CDR3 is TGTGCCAGCAGTTTGGCTAGCGGGGTCCAAGAGACCCAGTACTTC. It encodes CASSLASGVQETQYF.

This chain connects TRBV4-2 to TRBJ1-3; no reliable D call. The V end lost 1 base, the J end lost 4 bases, and 17 bases lay between the germline ends. The CDR3 totals 17 residues. From germline, CDR1 is LGHNA and CDR2 YNFKEQ. CDR3 region: CASSQAIASASGNTIYF. The CDR3 DNA sequence: TGTGCCAGCAGCCAAGCCATAGCCAGTGCCTCCGGAAACACCATATATTTT.

V usage is TRBV27 and J usage is TRBJ1-1; possible D gene TRBD1, 5 bases. This CDR3 spans 15 amino acids. Germline assignment: CDR1 MNHEY and CDR2 SMNVEV (reference sequence). The ends were cut back, 3 bases at V and 2 bases at J, with 13 bases in the middle. CDR3 in amino acids: CASSFGGSRNTEAFF. The DNA of the CDR3 is TGTGCCAGCAGTTTCGGGGGGTCGCGAAACACTGAAGCTTTCTTT.

The rearrangement uses TRBV10-3 and TRBJ1-4; 7 bases line up with TRBD1. The CDR3 length is 15 residues. The germline gives CDR1 ENHRY, CDR2 SYGVKD. V lost 5 bases, J lost 1 base, and 4 bases stayed unmatched. CDR3: CAISPDRVTNEKLFF. CDR3 nucleotide sequence: TGTGCCATCAGTCCAGACAGGGTAACTAATGAAAAACTGTTTTTT.

This rearrangement joins TRBV7-2 to TRBJ2-7; the D gene is possibly TRBD2 (6 bases). Germline V gene lookup returns CDR1 SGHTA and CDR2 FQGNSA. The germline V and J ends were trimmed by 5 bases and 2 bases, with 16 bases remaining between them. This CDR3 region has 15 residues. The CDR3 DNA follows: TGTGCCAGCAGCCCTACCCGACTAGTCCCCTACGAGCAGTACTTC. Translation gives CASSPTRLVPYEQYF.